These 27 T cell receptor beta chains originate from one sample sequenced in a study of blood T cell repertoires in COVID-19. Clones were read by immunoSEQ multiplex PCR, and TCRdb kept only the in-frame ones, dropping some. The sample has around 56,000 clones; 89% are singletons. The source material was peripheral blood. The receptors originated from a human donor in a cohort sampled during active COVID-19.

V usage is TRBV19 and J usage is TRBJ2-5; TRBD2 matches at 7 bases. J was trimmed by 9 bases and V by 6 bases; bases with no gene match: 7. The CDR3 loop spans 12 amino acids. The germline CDR1 and CDR2 sequences are LNHDA and SQIVND (reference sequence). The CDR3 DNA reads as TGTGCCAGTAGGGGGACGGCGGGGGCCCAGTACTTC. It yields the protein CASRGTAGAQYF.

DNA of the CDR3: TGCGCCAGCAGCCAAGAGTTGGACATCCCTCCGTGGTACGAGCAGTACTTC. Translated: CASSQELDIPPWYEQYF. V is TRBV4-3 and J is TRBJ2-7, with D possibly being TRBD1 (5 bases). V was trimmed by 0 bases and J by 4 bases, leaving 19 bases between them. The CDR3 loop spans 17 amino acids. The germline V gene encodes CDR1 LGHNA and CDR2 YSLEER.

This clone occurred once. This chain connects TRBV18 to TRBJ2-3; 10 bases are a match to TRBD2. The trim removed 2 bases at V and 0 bases at J, leaving 5 bases unmatched. This CDR3 is 17 amino acids long. From germline, CDR1 is KGHSH and CDR2 LQKENI. The CDR3 sequence: CASSPGLAVTSTDTQYF. For the CDR3, the DNA is TGTGCCAGCTCACCAGGACTAGCGGTAACTAGCACAGATACGCAGTATTTT.

CDR3 in DNA: TGTGCCATCCGGGCGGGGGACAGGGGTTATGAGCAGTACTTC. Its protein is CAIRAGDRGYEQYF. This rearrangement joins TRBV10-3 to TRBJ2-7, with TRBD1 matching 10 bases. Germline assignment: CDR1 ENHRY and CDR2 SYGVKD. There are 14 residues in the CDR3. V lost 8 bases, J lost 7 bases, and 11 bases stayed unmatched.

This chain connects TRBV30 to TRBJ1-1; perhaps TRBD1 as D (5 bases). V lost 0 bases and J 4 bases, leaving 15 bases between the germline ends. The CDR3 length is 15 residues. Looked up from germline, CDR1 is GTSNPN and CDR2 is SVGIG (reference sequence). The CDR3 spells CAWSVRRSGPTEAFF. The CDR3 DNA is TGTGCCTGGAGTGTAAGGAGATCAGGGCCCACTGAAGCTTTCTTT.

The J gene is TRBJ1-2, the V gene TRBV27, with a weak D call TRBD1 (6 bases). CDR1 MNHEY and CDR2 SMNVEV come from the germline V gene (reference sequence). This CDR3 has 14 residues. Trimming took 5 bases from V and 4 from J, leaving 14 bases between them. CDR3 sequence (DNA): TGTGCCAGCAGTCCAAGCATACAGGGCTATGGCTACACCTTC. Translating gives CASSPSIQGYGYTF.

The V gene is TRBV5-4, the J gene TRBJ2-2, with 12 bases matching TRBD1. The CDR3 totals 15 residues. CDR1 SGHNT and CDR2 YYREEE come from the germline V gene (reference sequence). V shed 1 base, J shed 9 bases, and the junction held 4 bases outside the gene matches. CDR3 DNA: TGTGCCAGCAGCTTGTCCGGGACAGGGGGCAGGGAGCTGTTTTTT. Translation gives CASSLSGTGGRELFF.

The rearrangement joins TRBV5-4 to TRBJ2-7; 10 bases agree with TRBD2. CDR1 and CDR2 (germline): SGHNT, YYREEE (reference sequence). The junction had 11 bases not matched to a gene; V was cut back by 3 bases and J by 5 bases. The CDR3 sequence is 16 residues long. The chain's CDR3 is CASSYAAGGLTDEQYF. Here the CDR3 DNA reads TGTGCCAGCAGCTATGCAGCGGGGGGGCTGACCGACGAGCAGTACTTC. The full variable domain, its missing parts supplied by reference TRBV5-4 and TRBJ2-7, is ETGVTQSPTHLIKTRGQQVTLRCSSQSGHNTVSWYQQALGQGPQFIFQYYREEENGRGNFPPRFSGLQFPNYSSELNVNALELDDSALYLCASSYAAGGLTDEQYFGPGTRLTVT.

This chain's CDR3 is CASSRGTSGGADTQYF. DNA for the CDR3: TGCGCCAGCAGCCGGGGGACTAGCGGGGGTGCAGATACGCAGTATTTT. The chain links TRBV5-1 to TRBJ2-3; 14 bases are shared with TRBD2. Germline V CDR1 and CDR2: SGHRS, YFSETQ. J gave up 4 bases and V 4 bases, and 5 bases lay outside the gene matches. The CDR3 spans 16 residues.

This clone was found once. The rearrangement joins TRBV7-8 to TRBJ1-1; D unresolved. This CDR3 contains 15 residues. V lost 1 base and J lost 6, with 15 bases in between. Germline CDR1 SGHVS, CDR2 FQNEAQ. CDR3 sequence: CASSLVRFGRSEAFF. The CDR3 DNA is TGTGCCAGCAGCTTAGTTCGGTTCGGGAGGTCTGAAGCTTTCTTT.

The chain carries TRBV4-3 and TRBJ2-3, with 8 nucleotides matching TRBD2. Looked up from germline, CDR1 is LGHNA and CDR2 is YSLEER. The CDR3 is 16 amino acids. V shed 5 bases and J 1 base; nucleotides not matched to a gene: 8. CDR3 in DNA: TGCGCCAGCAGCTCAGGACTAGCTGACCGCACAGATACGCAGTATTTT. Translating it yields CASSSGLADRTDTQYF.

J is TRBJ1-1 and V is TRBV27; D gene unclear. Germline CDR1 MNHEY, CDR2 SMNVEV (reference sequence). The CDR3 consists of 16 residues. Trimming shortened V by 6 bases and J by 0 bases, and 17 bases separated the two germline ends. The CDR3 nucleotides read TGTGCCAGCAGACCTATCCCGGGTCTCATGAACACTGAAGCTTTCTTT. This sequence encodes CASRPIPGLMNTEAFF.

This clone was seen a single time. This rearrangement joins TRBV19 to TRBJ2-4; 7 nucleotides match TRBD2. J lost 8 bases, V lost 2 bases, and 12 bases had no gene match. This CDR3 has 16 residues. Germline V gives CDR1 LNHDA, CDR2 SQIVND (reference sequence). The CDR3 here is CASSIIGGGTLDIQYF. CDR3 nucleotide sequence: TGTGCCAGTAGTATAATCGGGGGAGGGACGTTGGACATTCAGTACTTC.

V usage is TRBV5-5 and J usage is TRBJ2-7, with 10 bases that match TRBD2. CDR1 and CDR2 from the germline V gene are SGHKS and YYEKEE (reference sequence). With V trimmed by 2 bases and J by 3 bases, 8 bases remained unmatched. The CDR3 sequence is 16 residues long. The CDR3 loop reads CASSFPSGGSDYEQYF. The DNA for the CDR3 is TGTGCCAGCAGCTTCCCTAGCGGGGGCTCGGACTACGAGCAGTACTTC.

This rearrangement joins TRBV5-6 to TRBJ1-3; 9 bases fit TRBD1. V was pared by 4 bases and J by 2 bases, with 7 bases of the junction left unmatched. CDR3 length equals 16 residues. CDR1 SGHDT and CDR2 YYEEEE come from the germline V gene. This CDR3 reads CASSVAWTGAGNTIYF. Here the CDR3 DNA reads TGTGCCAGCAGCGTGGCTTGGACAGGGGCTGGAAACACCATATATTTT.

The chain joins TRBV19 to TRBJ1-6; weak D call: TRBD1 (6 bases). Germline V gene sequence: CDR1 LNHDA, CDR2 SQIVND (reference sequence). The CDR3 contains 16 residues. Trimming shortened V by 3 bases and J by 6 bases, and 15 bases separated the two germline ends. In nucleotides, the CDR3 is TGTGCCAGTAGTATCCGGGGGGGGGACATTAATTCACCCCTCCACTTT. Encoded protein: CASSIRGGDINSPLHF.

This clone was seen just once. The chain uses TRBV5-5 and TRBJ2-5; TRBD1 matches 10 bases. The CDR3 loop spans 16 amino acids. Losses at the gene ends were 2 bases for V and 6 bases for J; bases not matched to a gene: 10. From germline, CDR1 is SGHKS and CDR2 YYEKEE (reference sequence). In DNA form, the CDR3 reads TGTGCCAGCAGCTTCTCCGGGACAGGGGCGTTCCAGACCCAGTACTTC. This translates into CASSFSGTGAFQTQYF.

The V call is TRBV11-3, the J call TRBJ2-1; TRBD2 agrees at 14 bases. Germline CDR1 SGHNT, CDR2 YENEEA. V lost 5 bases to trimming and J lost 3 bases; unmatched junction nucleotides: 3. CDR3 length equals 16 residues. The CDR3 loop reads CASSRTSGGIYNEQFF. The CDR3, as DNA: TGTGCCAGCAGCCGGACTAGCGGGGGGATCTACAATGAGCAGTTCTTC. The complete variable domain, with remaining parts taken from reference TRBV11-3 and TRBJ2-1, reads EAGVVQSPRYKIIEKKQPVAFWCNPISGHNTLYWYLQNLGQGPELLIRYENEEAVDDSQLPKDRFSAERLKGVDSTLKIQPAELGDSAVYLCASSRTSGGIYNEQFFGPGTRLTVL.

This chain uses TRBV2 with TRBJ1-1; D perhaps matches TRBD1 (6 bases). Trimming left V 8 bases short and J 4 bases short, with 17 bases between. Germline CDR1 is SNHLY and CDR2 is FYNNEI. This CDR3 comprises 14 residues. This chain's CDR3 is CASGTTGLGTEAFF. The CDR3 coding sequence is TGTGCCAGCGGAACTACAGGGTTGGGCACTGAAGCTTTCTTT.

This rearrangement joins TRBV18 to TRBJ1-1; 10 positions agree with TRBD1. V was pared by 3 bases and J by 5 bases, with 6 bases of the junction left unmatched. Germline CDR1 KGHSH, CDR2 LQKENI. The CDR3 is made up of 15 amino acids. The DNA for the CDR3 is TGTGCCAGCTCACCCATGGGACAGGGGAGGACTGAAGCTTTCTTT. It encodes CASSPMGQGRTEAFF.

The genes are TRBV5-1 and TRBJ2-7; 9 bases are a match to TRBD1. The germline V gene has CDR1 SGHRS and CDR2 YFSETQ. CDR3 length: 13 amino acids. V lost 6 bases to trimming and J lost 5 bases; unmatched junction nucleotides: 6. CDR3 in amino acids: CASTRDRAHEQYF. In DNA, the CDR3 is TGCGCCAGCACTCGGGACAGGGCCCACGAGCAGTACTTC.

V gene TRBV10-3 combines with J gene TRBJ2-3; TRBD2 matches 7 bases. The junction had 4 bases not matched to a gene; V was cut back by 2 bases and J by 8 bases. CDR3 length: 13 amino acids. CDR1 is ENHRY and CDR2 is SYGVKD in the germline V gene. CDR3 nucleotides: TGTGCCATCAGTGAGGACGAGCGGGGTACGCAGTATTTT. Amino acid sequence: CAISEDERGTQYF.

This clone has more than one count but fewer than ten. V gene TRBV7-2 combines with J gene TRBJ2-2; perhaps TRBD1 as D (5 bases). This CDR3 contains 15 residues. CDR1 is SGHTA, CDR2 FQGNSA, per germline. V lost 1 base, J lost 5 bases, and 11 bases lay in between. Here the CDR3 DNA reads TGTGCCAGCAGCTTAGGAGACAGTGCTACCGGGGAGCTGTTTTTT. It yields the protein CASSLGDSATGELFF.

V usage is TRBV3-1 (or the pseudogene TRBV3-2) and J usage is TRBJ1-1, with D possibly TRBD1 on 5 matching bases. Deletions cut 1 base from V and 4 bases from J, with 10 bases between. Germline values: CDR1 LGHDT, CDR2 YNNKEL (reference sequence). CDR3 length: 14 amino acids. The CDR3 DNA follows: TGTGCCAGCAGCCAAGGAACAGGCCTCACTGAAGCTTTCTTT. Protein sequence: CASSQGTGLTEAFF.

The chain joins TRBV19 to TRBJ2-5; a possible D gene is TRBD1 (6 bases). CDR3 length equals 14 residues. Germline V gene lookup returns CDR1 LNHDA and CDR2 SQIVND (reference sequence). V was cut by 2 bases and J by 5 bases, with 12 bases left in between. The CDR3 DNA reads TGTGCCAGTAGTATACAGGGGTCGATCGAGACCCAGTACTTC. Residues: CASSIQGSIETQYF.

V usage is TRBV5-8 and J usage is TRBJ2-5; TRBD1 might be the D (5 bases). V lost 2 bases and J lost 3, with 14 bases in between. The CDR3 contains 15 residues. Germline loops: CDR1 SGHTS, CDR2 YDEGEE. In DNA, the CDR3 is TGTGCCAGCAGCTTATACTCCAGGGTAGAAGAGACCCAGTACTTC. This codes for CASSLYSRVEETQYF.

J is TRBJ1-3 and V is TRBV9; TRBD1 matches at 11 bases. The J segment lost 0 bases and the V segment lost 0 bases, leaving 2 bases of the junction unmatched. The CDR3 runs 17 residues. The germline CDR1 and CDR2 sequences are SGDLS and YYNGEE. The CDR3 region is CASSVAGTGGSGNTIYF. Written as DNA, the CDR3 is TGTGCCAGCAGCGTAGCTGGGACAGGGGGCTCTGGAAACACCATATATTTT.